This T cell receptor beta chain was captured in a study of T cell responses to AZD1222 COVID-19 vaccine. The assay was immunoSEQ multiplex PCR, and TCRdb's table has in-frame clones only and misses some. The table records about 140,000 clones, 80% to 95% of them present only once. The V gene's germline CDR1 is SGHVS and CDR2 FQNEAQ. CDR3 size: 18 residues. The germline V and J ends were trimmed by 5 bases and 0 bases, with 20 bases remaining between them. The chain joins TRBV7-8 to TRBJ1-5, with D perhaps TRBD1 (5 bases). The receptor was isolated from an adult in good health. Source: peripheral blood, taken on day 0 of AZD1222 vaccination. The CDR3 bases are TGTGCCAGCAGCCCCCTCGGGGGTTCCTCCTTTAGCAATCAGCCCCAGCATTTT. It is translated as CASSPLGGSSFSNQPQHF.